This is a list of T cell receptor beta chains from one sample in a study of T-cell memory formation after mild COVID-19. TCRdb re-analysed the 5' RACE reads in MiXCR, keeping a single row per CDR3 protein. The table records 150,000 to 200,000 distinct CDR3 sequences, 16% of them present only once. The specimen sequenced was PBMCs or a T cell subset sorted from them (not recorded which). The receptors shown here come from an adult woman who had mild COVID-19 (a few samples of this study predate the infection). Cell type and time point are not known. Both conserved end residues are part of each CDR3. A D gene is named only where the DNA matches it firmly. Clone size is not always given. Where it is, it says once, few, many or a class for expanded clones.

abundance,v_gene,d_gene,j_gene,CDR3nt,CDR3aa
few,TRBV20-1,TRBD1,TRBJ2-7,TGCAGTGCTAGAGCTCTCGGGCAGGGGGTCTCCTACGAGCAGTACTTC,CSARALGQGVSYEQYF
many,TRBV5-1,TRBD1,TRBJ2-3,TGCGCCAGCAGCTCGCCGGGACAGGGACTCGCAGATACGCAGTATTTT,CASSSPGQGLADTQYF
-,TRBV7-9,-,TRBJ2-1,TGTGCCAGCAGCTTAGAGGCCTACAATGAGCAGTTCTTC,CASSLEAYNEQFF
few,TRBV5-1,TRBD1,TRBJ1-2,TGCGCCAGCAGCCGTGACAGGGAGGAAGGCTACACCTTC,CASSRDREEGYTF
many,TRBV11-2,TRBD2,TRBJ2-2,TGTGCCAGCAGCCCCGGACTAGTCCGGACCGGGGAGCTGTTTTTT,CASSPGLVRTGELFF
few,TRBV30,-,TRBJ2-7,TGTGCCTGGAGTGTAGGGGGAAGCTCCTACGAGCAGTACTTC,CAWSVGGSSYEQYF
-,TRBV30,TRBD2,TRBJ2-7,TGTGCCTGGAGTCCCGGACTAGCGGGGAACTACGAGTGGCAGTACTTC,CAWSPGLAGNYEWQYF
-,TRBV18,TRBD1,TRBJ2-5,TGTGCCAGCTCACCCGTCGGACAGGGGGCGTTAAAGACCCAGTACTTC,CASSPVGQGALKTQYF
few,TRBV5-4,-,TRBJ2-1,TGTGCCAGCAGCTTGGTAGGGCCTTTGGACAATGAGCAGTTCTTC,CASSLVGPLDNEQFF
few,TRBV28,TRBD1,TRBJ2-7,TGTGCCAGCAGGGGGACAGGCGACTCCTACGAGCAGTACTTC,CASRGTGDSYEQYF
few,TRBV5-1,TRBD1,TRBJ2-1,TGCGCCAGCAGCCGCACAGGGGGCCCCAATGAGCAGTTCTTC,CASSRTGGPNEQFF
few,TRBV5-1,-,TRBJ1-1,TGCGCCAGCAGCTTTAGACAGCGTGGCACTGAAGCTTTCTTT,CASSFRQRGTEAFF
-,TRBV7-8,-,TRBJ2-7,TGTGCCAGCAGCTTACCACCATTGTACGAGCAGTACTTC,CASSLPPLYEQYF
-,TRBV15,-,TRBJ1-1,TGTGCCACCAGCAGAGACCAAAACACTGAAGCTTTCTTT,CATSRDQNTEAFF
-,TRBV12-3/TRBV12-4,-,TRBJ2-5,TGTGCCAGCAGTTTAGGGACGGTGGGAGAGACCCAGTACTTC,CASSLGTVGETQYF
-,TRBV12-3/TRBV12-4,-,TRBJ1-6,TGTGCCAGCAGTGGTAATCAGTTCTATAATTCACCCCTCCACTTT,CASSGNQFYNSPLHF
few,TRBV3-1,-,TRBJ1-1,TGTGCCAGCAGCCCAATTAGTGGATCAGCTTTCTTT,CASSPISGSAFF
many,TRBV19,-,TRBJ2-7,TGTGCCAGTAGTCAAAGCGCTCACGAGCAGTACTTC,CASSQSAHEQYF
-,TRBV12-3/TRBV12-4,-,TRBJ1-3,TGTGCCAGCAGCCCTGGACACGGGTATGGAAACACCATATATTTT,CASSPGHGYGNTIYF
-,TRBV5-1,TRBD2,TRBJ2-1,TGCGCCAGCAGCTCCCAGACTAGCGGCATGTCCTACAATGAGCAGTTCTTC,CASSSQTSGMSYNEQFF
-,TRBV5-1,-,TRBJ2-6,TGCGCCAGCAGCTTAAGTTCAGACTCTGGGGCCAACGTCCTGACTTTC,CASSLSSDSGANVLTF
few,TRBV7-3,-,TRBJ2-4,TGTGCCAGCAGCTCGACGGGAGAAAACATTCAGTACTTC,CASSSTGENIQYF
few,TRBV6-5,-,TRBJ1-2,TGTGCCAGCAGGTACGACGGAGACTATGGCTACACCTTC,CASRYDGDYGYTF
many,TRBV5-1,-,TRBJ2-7,TGCGCCAGCAGCTTGGACAGGGAGTACGAGCAGTACTTC,CASSLDREYEQYF
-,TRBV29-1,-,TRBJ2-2,TGCAGCGTTGGCCTCGGGACTGGGAACACCGGGGAGCTGTTTTTT,CSVGLGTGNTGELFF
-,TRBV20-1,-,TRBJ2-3,TGCAGTGCCCGGGACTTGCACACAGATACGCAGTATTTT,CSARDLHTDTQYF
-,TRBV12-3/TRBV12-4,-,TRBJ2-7,TGTGCCAGCACCCAAGGGGACGGGGTCTACGAGCAGTACTTC,CASTQGDGVYEQYF
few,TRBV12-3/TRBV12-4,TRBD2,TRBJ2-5,TGTGCCAGCAGGCCCCTGCTAGCGGGAGGGGAGACCCAGTACTTC,CASRPLLAGGETQYF
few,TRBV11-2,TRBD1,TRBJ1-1,TGTGCCAGCAGGGACCCGGGACAGGGAAGGACTGAAGCTTTCTTT,CASRDPGQGRTEAFF
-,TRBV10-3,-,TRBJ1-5,TGTGCCATCAGCCGGGACAAGTATAGCAATCAGCCCCAGAATTTT,CAISRDKYSNQPQNF
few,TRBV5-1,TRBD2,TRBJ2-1,TGCGCCAGCAGCTTTAGCGGGAGGGCCTTAGAGCAGTTCTTC,CASSFSGRALEQFF
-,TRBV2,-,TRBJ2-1,TGTGCCAGCAACTCAGGACCCCCCAATGAGCAGTTCTTC,CASNSGPPNEQFF
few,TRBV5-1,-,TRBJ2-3,TGCGCCAGCAGCCAGAGCGGGAGCACAGATACGCAGTATTTT,CASSQSGSTDTQYF
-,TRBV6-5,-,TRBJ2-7,TGTGCCAGCAGAGAAGGGGGGGGCAGTCCAAGCTCCTACGAGCAGTACTTC,CASREGGGSPSSYEQYF
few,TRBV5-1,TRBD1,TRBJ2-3,TGCGCCAGCAGCCCCTCGACAGGGACAGATACGCAGTATTTT,CASSPSTGTDTQYF
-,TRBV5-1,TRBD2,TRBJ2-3,TGCGCCAGCAACCGACTAGCGGGTGATGATACGCAGTATTTT,CASNRLAGDDTQYF
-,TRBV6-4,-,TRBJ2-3,TGTGCCAGCAGTGACTACGGGGATACGCAGTATTTT,CASSDYGDTQYF
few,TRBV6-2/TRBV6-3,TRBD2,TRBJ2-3,TGTGCCAGCAGTTACTCCGGGGCGGGAGCCCCCGATGCGCAGTATTTT,CASSYSGAGAPDAQYF
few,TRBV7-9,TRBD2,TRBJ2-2,TGTGCCAGCGGAGCGGGAGTGAACACCGGGGAGCTGTTTTTT,CASGAGVNTGELFF
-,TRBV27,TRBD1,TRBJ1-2,TGTGCCAGCAGGGGACAGGGGCAGGGTGGCTACACCTTC,CASRGQGQGGYTF
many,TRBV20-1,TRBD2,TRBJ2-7,TGCAGTGCTAGCCCGACGACTAGCATCGCCTACGAGCAGTACTTC,CSASPTTSIAYEQYF
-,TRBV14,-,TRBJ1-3,TGTGCCAGCAGCCACTCTCCGAACTCTGGAAACACCATATATTTT,CASSHSPNSGNTIYF
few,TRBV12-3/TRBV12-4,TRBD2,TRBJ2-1,TGTGCCAGCAGTTTAACCCAGATAGCGGGGTCCTACAATGAGCAGTTCTTC,CASSLTQIAGSYNEQFF
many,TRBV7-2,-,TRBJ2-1,TGTGCCAGCAGCTTAGACTACAATGAGCAGTTCTTC,CASSLDYNEQFF
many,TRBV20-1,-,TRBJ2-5,TGCAGTGCTAGAAATTTCGGGGCCCAAGAGACCCAGTACTTC,CSARNFGAQETQYF
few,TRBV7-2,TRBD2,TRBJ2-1,TGTGCCAGCAGCTTGGTCGCACCGGGACTAGCGGGCCACAATGAGCAGTTCTTC,CASSLVAPGLAGHNEQFF
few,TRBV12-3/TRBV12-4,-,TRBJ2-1,TGTGCCAGCCAAGTTGGGTCTATCGCGCGTTCGAGGAATGAGCAGTTCTTC,CASQVGSIARSRNEQFF
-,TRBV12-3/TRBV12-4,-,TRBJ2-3,TGTGCCAGCAGGGCGAGTTTGGGGACCGATACGCAGTATTTT,CASRASLGTDTQYF